A selection of T cell receptor beta chains follows, all from one sample in a study of identical twins. TCRdb reanalysed the 5' RACE reads using MiXCR and keeps one entry per CDR3 protein. In the table there are approximately 220,000 distinct CDR3 sequences, roughly 10% of which are singletons. Sequenced material: memory (CD45RO+) T cells sorted from blood. The receptors were gathered from a woman in her late teens or twenties in good health. CDR3s include the opening cysteine and the closing phenylalanine or tryptophan. A D gene is named only where the DNA matches it firmly. Size values are once, few and many counts, or a class for expanded clones, and some rows have none.

J	D	size	V	CDR3	DNA
TRBJ2-5	TRBD2	many	TRBV6-2/TRBV6-3	CASSNLLAEETQYF	TGTGCCAGCAGCAACCTCCTAGCGGAAGAGACCCAGTACTTC
TRBJ1-1	NA	many	TRBV3-1	CASSFNREAFF	TGTGCCAGCAGCTTTAACAGGGAAGCTTTCTTT
TRBJ2-2	NA	few	TRBV7-9	CAGLANTGELFF	TGTGCCGGGCTAGCGAACACCGGGGAGCTGTTTTTT
TRBJ1-1	TRBD1	many	TRBV5-1	CASSSLPGQMNTEAFF	TGCGCCAGCAGCTCGCTACCGGGACAGATGAACACTGAAGCTTTCTTT
TRBJ2-5	NA	many	TRBV5-1	CASSQQGETQYF	TGCGCCAGCAGCCAACAGGGAGAGACCCAGTACTTC
TRBJ2-2	NA	NA	TRBV12-3/TRBV12-4	CASRRPGGNTGELFF	TGTGCCAGCAGGCGACCCGGGGGGAACACCGGGGAGCTGTTTTTT
TRBJ1-4	NA	few	TRBV12-3/TRBV12-4	CASSLRRGEKLFF	TGTGCCAGCAGCCTCCGTCGGGGTGAAAAACTGTTTTTT
TRBJ1-2	TRBD1	NA	TRBV7-8	CASSSYTGTEYGYTF	TGTGCCAGCAGCTCCTATACCGGGACAGAGTATGGCTACACCTTC
TRBJ1-6	NA	few	TRBV7-2	CASSFSRGGLTPLHF	TGTGCCAGCAGCTTTTCCCGCGGCGGACTAACACCCCTCCACTTT
TRBJ2-7	NA	many	TRBV6-2/TRBV6-3	CASSYLLYEQYF	TGTGCCAGCAGCTACCTATTATACGAGCAGTACTTC
TRBJ2-1	NA	NA	TRBV7-2	CASSLAVASNIYNEQFF	TGTGCCAGCAGCTTAGCGGTCGCGAGCAATATATACAATGAGCAGTTCTTC
TRBJ2-3	NA	NA	TRBV12-3/TRBV12-4	CASSLALRADTQYF	TGTGCCAGCAGTTTAGCGCTAAGGGCAGATACGCAGTATTTT
TRBJ2-6	NA	many	TRBV29-1	CSVAGWALGANVLTF	TGCAGCGTCGCTGGTTGGGCCCTAGGGGCCAACGTCCTGACTTTC
TRBJ2-1	NA	NA	TRBV3-1	CACSQEVAGRPGSEQFF	TGTGCCTGCAGCCAAGAGGTAGCTGGGAGGCCTGGTAGTGAGCAGTTCTTC
TRBJ1-2	NA	NA	TRBV4-1	CASKGPGGYTF	TGCGCCAGCAAAGGACCAGGCGGCTACACCTTC
TRBJ1-5	TRBD1	many	TRBV6-2/TRBV6-3	CASSSGTDNNQPQHF	TGTGCCAGCAGCTCCGGGACAGATAATAATCAGCCCCAGCATTTT
TRBJ1-2	TRBD1	few	TRBV20-1	CSAINRGNYGYTF	TGCAGTGCTATAAACAGGGGAAACTATGGCTACACCTTC
TRBJ2-3	TRBD2	many	TRBV7-2	CASSLSAGGTDTQYF	TGTGCCAGCAGCTTATCGGCGGGGGGCACAGATACGCAGTATTTT
TRBJ2-3	NA	NA	TRBV20-1	CSARDPGRVSTDTQYF	TGCAGTGCTAGAGATCCAGGTCGAGTTAGCACAGATACGCAGTATTTT
TRBJ1-4	NA	NA	TRBV29-1	CSVEDRATNEKLFF	TGCAGCGTTGAGGACAGAGCAACTAATGAAAAACTGTTTTTT
TRBJ1-6	TRBD1	many	TRBV29-1	CSVEDYGTGGYNSPLHF	TGCAGCGTTGAAGATTATGGGACAGGCGGATATAATTCACCCCTCCACTTT
TRBJ2-3	NA	NA	TRBV14	CASSQQGDTQYF	TGTGCCAGCAGCCAACAAGGGGATACGCAGTATTTT
TRBJ1-6	NA	many	TRBV6-1	CASSPVGATYNSPLHF	TGTGCCAGCAGCCCCGTGGGCGCCACCTATAATTCACCCCTCCACTTT
TRBJ2-5	NA	few	TRBV11-2	CASSYRARETQYF	TGTGCCAGCAGCTATAGGGCACGGGAGACCCAGTACTTC
TRBJ1-1	NA	NA	TRBV20-1	CSARDRSLGLAFF	TGCAGTGCTAGAGATCGGTCTCTGGGGTTAGCTTTCTTT
TRBJ2-3	TRBD2	few	TRBV11-3	CASSGREVSDTQYF	TGTGCCAGCAGCGGGCGGGAGGTTTCAGATACGCAGTATTTT
TRBJ2-1	NA	NA	TRBV18	CASSPPYRSYNEQFF	TGTGCCAGCTCGCCACCCTATAGGTCCTACAATGAGCAGTTCTTC
TRBJ2-7	NA	NA	TRBV19	CASSPATVTYEQYF	TGTGCCAGTAGCCCAGCGACAGTTACTTACGAGCAGTACTTC
TRBJ2-7	TRBD2	NA	TRBV18	CASSQAGGSYEQYF	TGTGCCAGCTCACAGGCGGGAGGCAGTTACGAGCAGTACTTC
TRBJ1-2	NA	few	TRBV7-2	CASSLSESSGYTF	TGTGCCAGCAGCTTATCGGAGTCGTCAGGCTACACCTTC
TRBJ2-5	TRBD1	NA	TRBV2	CASSSDRGGAQYF	TGTGCCAGCAGTTCCGACAGGGGGGGAGCCCAGTACTTC
TRBJ2-6	NA	many	TRBV27	CASSSGVTLSGANVLTF	TGTGCCAGCAGCTCAGGGGTTACCCTCTCTGGGGCCAACGTCCTGACTTTC
TRBJ2-2	NA	many	TRBV12-3/TRBV12-4	CASTLRGRGTGELFF	TGTGCCAGCACTCTGAGGGGCAGGGGCACCGGGGAGCTGTTTTTT
TRBJ2-7	NA	many	TRBV7-2	CASSLGSQALSYEQYF	TGTGCCAGCAGCTTAGGTTCGCAGGCTCTCTCCTACGAGCAGTACTTC
TRBJ2-7	NA	many	TRBV18	CASSPGQPYEQYF	TGTGCCAGCAGTCCAGGACAGCCCTACGAGCAGTACTTC
TRBJ2-7	TRBD2	NA	TRBV30	CAWRPTSGGYYEQYF	TGTGCCTGGAGACCGACTAGCGGGGGATACTACGAGCAGTACTTC
TRBJ2-5	TRBD2	NA	TRBV9	CASSARGGAWETQYF	TGTGCCAGCAGCGCGCGCGGGGGGGCTTGGGAGACCCAGTACTTC
TRBJ2-5	NA	NA	TRBV7-6	CASSLLGGSLQETQYF	TGTGCCAGCAGCTTATTAGGTGGAAGTTTACAAGAGACCCAGTACTTC
TRBJ2-3	NA	few	TRBV20-1	CSARLYTDTQYF	TGCAGTGCTCGGCTGTACACAGATACGCAGTATTTT